This entry concerns a single T cell receptor beta chain. Only in-frame clones appear in the TCRdb table, and some are missing; sequencing was by immunoSEQ multiplex PCR. Of 290,000 or so clones in the sample, roughly 85% were seen once. The sample comes from a study of blood T cell repertoires in COVID-19. V was pared by 5 bases and J by 4 bases, with 18 bases between. Germline CDR1 SGHTS, CDR2 YDEGEE. This CDR3 region has 15 residues. Sequencing was performed on peripheral blood. This receptor was obtained from a man aged 45-65 years with active or convalescent COVID-19. This rearrangement joins TRBV5-8 to TRBJ1-1, with D uncertain. The CDR3, as DNA: TGTGCCAGCAGTACTAGGACCTACTCGTTCACTGAAGCTTTCTTT. Translating it yields CASSTRTYSFTEAFF.